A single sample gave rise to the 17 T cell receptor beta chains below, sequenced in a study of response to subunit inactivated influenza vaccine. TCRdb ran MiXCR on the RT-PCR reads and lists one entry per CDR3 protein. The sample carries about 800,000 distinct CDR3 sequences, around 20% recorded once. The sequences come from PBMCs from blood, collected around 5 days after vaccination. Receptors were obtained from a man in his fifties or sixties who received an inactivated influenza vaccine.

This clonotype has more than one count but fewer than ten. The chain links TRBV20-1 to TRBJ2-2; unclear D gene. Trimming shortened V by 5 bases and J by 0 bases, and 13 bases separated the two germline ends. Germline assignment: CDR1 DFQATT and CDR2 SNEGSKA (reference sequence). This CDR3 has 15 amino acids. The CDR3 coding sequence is TGCAGTGCTTTCCCCAGGATCGCGAACACCGGGGAGCTGTTTTTT. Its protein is CSAFPRIANTGELFF.

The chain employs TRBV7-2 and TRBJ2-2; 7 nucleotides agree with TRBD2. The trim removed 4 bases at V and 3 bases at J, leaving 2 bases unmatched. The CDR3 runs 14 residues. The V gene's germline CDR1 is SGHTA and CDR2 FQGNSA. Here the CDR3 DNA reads TGTGCCAGCAGCTGGGGGGGGGACACCGGGGAGCTGTTTTTT. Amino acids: CASSWGGDTGELFF.

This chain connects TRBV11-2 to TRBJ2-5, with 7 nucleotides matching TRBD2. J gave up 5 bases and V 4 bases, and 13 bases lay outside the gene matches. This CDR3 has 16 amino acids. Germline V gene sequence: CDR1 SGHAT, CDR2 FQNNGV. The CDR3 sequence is CASSWKSGTIYETQYF. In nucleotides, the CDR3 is TGTGCCAGCAGCTGGAAATCCGGGACTATCTACGAGACCCAGTACTTC.

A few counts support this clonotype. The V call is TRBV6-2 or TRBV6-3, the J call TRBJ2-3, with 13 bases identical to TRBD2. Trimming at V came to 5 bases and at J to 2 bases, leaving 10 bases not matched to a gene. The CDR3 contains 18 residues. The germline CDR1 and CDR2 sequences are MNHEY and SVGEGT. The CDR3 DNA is TGTGCCAGCAGTGTCTCCGGCGGACTAGCGGGGGACACAGATACGCAGTATTTT. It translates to CASSVSGGLAGDTDTQYF.

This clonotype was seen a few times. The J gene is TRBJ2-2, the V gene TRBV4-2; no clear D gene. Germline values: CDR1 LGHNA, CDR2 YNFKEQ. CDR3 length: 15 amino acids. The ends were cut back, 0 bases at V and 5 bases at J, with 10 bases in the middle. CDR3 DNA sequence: TGTGCCAGCAGCCAAGAATCGACGAGGACCGGGGAGCTGTTTTTT. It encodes CASSQESTRTGELFF.

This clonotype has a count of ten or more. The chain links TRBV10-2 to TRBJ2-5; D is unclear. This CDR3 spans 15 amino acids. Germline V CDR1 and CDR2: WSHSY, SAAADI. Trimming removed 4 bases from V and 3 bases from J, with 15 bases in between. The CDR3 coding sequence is TGCGCCAGCAGTGGTGTCGGCGTTACAGAAGAGACCCAGTACTTC. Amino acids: CASSGVGVTEETQYF.

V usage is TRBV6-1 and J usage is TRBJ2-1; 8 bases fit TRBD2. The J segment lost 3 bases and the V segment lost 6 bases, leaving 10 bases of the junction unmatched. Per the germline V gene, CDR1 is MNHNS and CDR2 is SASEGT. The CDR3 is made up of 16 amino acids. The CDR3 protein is CASRPWAGGSYNEQFF. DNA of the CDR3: TGTGCCAGCAGACCCTGGGCGGGGGGCAGCTACAATGAGCAGTTCTTC.

CDR3 residues: CASSLAVGEQYF. CDR3 DNA: TGTGCCAGCAGCTTAGCGGTTGGCGAGCAGTACTTC. The chain has TRBV7-6 and TRBJ2-7; D remains ambiguous. The CDR3 covers 12 residues. Germline V gene data show CDR1 as SGHVS and CDR2 as FNYEAQ. V lost 0 bases and J 6 bases, leaving 6 bases between the germline ends.

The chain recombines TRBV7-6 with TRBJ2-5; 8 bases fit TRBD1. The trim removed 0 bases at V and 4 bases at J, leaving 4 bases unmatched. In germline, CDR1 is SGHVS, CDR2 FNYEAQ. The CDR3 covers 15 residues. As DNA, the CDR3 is TGTGCCAGCAGCTTAGCACCTGACAGGGGAGAGACCCAGTACTTC. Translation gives CASSLAPDRGETQYF.

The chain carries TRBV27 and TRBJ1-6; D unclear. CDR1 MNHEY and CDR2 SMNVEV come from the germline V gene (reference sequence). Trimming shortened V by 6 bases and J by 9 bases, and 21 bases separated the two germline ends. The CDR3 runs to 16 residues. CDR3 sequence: CASSLSLNMGSSPLHF. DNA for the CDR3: TGTGCCAGCAGCCTCTCGCTTAATATGGGGAGTTCACCCCTCCACTTT.

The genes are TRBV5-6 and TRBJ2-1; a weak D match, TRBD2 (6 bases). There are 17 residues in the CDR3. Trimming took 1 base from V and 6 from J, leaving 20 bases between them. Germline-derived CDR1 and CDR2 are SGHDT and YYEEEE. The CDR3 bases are TGTGCCAGCAGCTTGAAGCGGGCCTTGGGGCTGATCAATGAGCAGTTCTTC. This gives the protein CASSLKRALGLINEQFF.

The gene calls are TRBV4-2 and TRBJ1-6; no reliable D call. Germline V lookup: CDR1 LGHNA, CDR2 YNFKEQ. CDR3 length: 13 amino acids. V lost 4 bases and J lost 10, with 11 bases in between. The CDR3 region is CASSPLPGSPLHF. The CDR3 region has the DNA TGTGCCAGCAGCCCGCTCCCGGGATCACCCCTCCACTTT.

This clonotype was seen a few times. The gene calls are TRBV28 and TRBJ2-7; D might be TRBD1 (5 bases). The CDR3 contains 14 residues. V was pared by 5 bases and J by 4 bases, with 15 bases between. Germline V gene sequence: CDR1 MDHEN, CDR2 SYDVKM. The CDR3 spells CASSTGARSYEQYF. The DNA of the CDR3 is TGTGCCAGCAGTACTGGGGCTCGGAGTTACGAGCAGTACTTC.

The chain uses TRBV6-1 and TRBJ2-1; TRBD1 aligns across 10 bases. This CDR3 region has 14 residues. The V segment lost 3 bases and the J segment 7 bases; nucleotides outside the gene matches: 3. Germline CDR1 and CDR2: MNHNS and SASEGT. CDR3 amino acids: CASSERDRGNEQFF. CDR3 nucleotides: TGTGCCAGCAGTGAGCGGGACAGGGGAAATGAGCAGTTCTTC.

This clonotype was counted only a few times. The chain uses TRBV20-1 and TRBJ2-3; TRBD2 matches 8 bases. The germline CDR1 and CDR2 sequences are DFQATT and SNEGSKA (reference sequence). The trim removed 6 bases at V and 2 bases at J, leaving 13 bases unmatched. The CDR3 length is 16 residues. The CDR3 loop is CSANARSGRNTDTQYF. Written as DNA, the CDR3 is TGCAGTGCAAACGCGAGAAGCGGGAGAAACACAGATACGCAGTATTTT.

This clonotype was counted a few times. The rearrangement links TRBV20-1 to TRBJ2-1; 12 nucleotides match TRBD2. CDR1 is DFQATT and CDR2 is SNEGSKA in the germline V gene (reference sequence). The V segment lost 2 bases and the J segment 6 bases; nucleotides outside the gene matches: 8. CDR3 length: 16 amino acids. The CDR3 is CSARPRLAGVRNEQFF. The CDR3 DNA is TGCAGTGCTAGACCCCGACTAGCGGGAGTTCGCAATGAGCAGTTCTTC.

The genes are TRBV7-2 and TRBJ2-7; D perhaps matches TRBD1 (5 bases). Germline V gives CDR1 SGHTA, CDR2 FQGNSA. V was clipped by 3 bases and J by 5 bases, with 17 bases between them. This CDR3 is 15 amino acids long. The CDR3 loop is CASSFPIGAKDEQYF. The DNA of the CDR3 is TGTGCCAGCAGCTTTCCTATTGGGGCGAAGGACGAGCAGTACTTC. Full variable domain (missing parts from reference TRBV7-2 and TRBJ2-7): GAGVSQSPSNKVTEKGKDVELRCDPISGHTALYWYRQSLGQGLEFLIYFQGNSAPDKSGLPSDRFSAERTGGSVSTLTIQRTQQEDSAVYLCASSFPIGAKDEQYFGPGTRLTVT.